The 24 T cell receptor beta chains reported below all come from one sample, sequenced in a study of Tregs in tolerant kidney transplant recipients. The data were produced by immunoSEQ multiplex PCR, yet TCRdb's version contains in-frame clones alone and is incomplete. The sample contains approximately 47,000 clones, 89% of which appear only once. Recipients received nonmyeloablative bone marrow transplants from related graft donors, with transient mixed chimerism. The specimen was CD8+ T cells from blood (PBMCs), collected 12 months after the transplant. Every receptor here comes from a human patient who received a combined kidney and bone marrow transplant. Some T cells may be transferred from the graft donor.

This clone was observed a single time. The rearrangement links TRBV5-6 to TRBJ2-7, with D tentatively TRBD2 (5 bases). The CDR3 spans 13 residues. V was trimmed by 0 bases and J by 1 base, leaving 5 bases between them. Germline CDR1 reads SGHDT; CDR2 reads YYEEEE. In DNA, the CDR3 is TGTGCCAGCAGCTTGGGGGAGTCCTACGAGCAGTACTTC. Translation gives CASSLGESYEQYF.

This clone was observed a single time. The chain links TRBV4-3 to TRBJ2-5, with 10 bases fitting TRBD2. The DNA end favors TRBJ2-7, so the J call may be wrong. This CDR3 contains 16 residues. Germline V gene sequence: CDR1 LGHNA, CDR2 YSLEER. The CDR3 sequence is CASSPLASGRLYEQYF. DNA for the CDR3: TGCGCCAGCAGCCCTCTGGCTAGCGGGAGATTGTACGAGCAGTACTTC.

J is TRBJ2-7 and V is TRBV7-8; D is undetermined. V gave up 4 bases and J gave up 1 base, with 8 bases separating them. Per germline, CDR1 SGHVS and CDR2 FQNEAQ. The CDR3 has 13 residues. DNA of the CDR3: TGTGCCAGCAGCTCAGCACAGTCCTACGAGCAGTACTTC. This sequence encodes CASSSAQSYEQYF.

The genes are TRBV28 and TRBJ2-1, with D uncertain. Germline CDR1 reads MDHEN; CDR2 reads SYDVKM. The CDR3 contains 11 residues. V dropped 6 bases and J dropped 3 bases, with 3 bases sitting between them. CDR3 sequence (DNA): TGTGCCAGCAGCTACTACAATGAGCAGTTCTTC. This sequence encodes CASSYYNEQFF.

V is TRBV7-9 and J is TRBJ2-7; TRBD1 matches at 7 bases. Germline-derived CDR1 and CDR2 are SEHNR and FQNEAQ (reference sequence). This CDR3 has 16 residues. V lost 5 bases, J lost 2 bases, and 12 bases stayed unmatched. The DNA of the CDR3 is TGTGCCAGCAGCCCCCACCCGGGACAGTATCCCTACGAGCAGTACTTC. This codes for CASSPHPGQYPYEQYF.

This clone was seen a few times. The V call is TRBV2, the J call TRBJ1-1; D is unclear. The CDR3 is made up of 14 amino acids. V dropped 2 bases and J dropped 6 bases, with 13 bases sitting between them. The germline CDR1 and CDR2 sequences are SNHLY and FYNNEI. CDR3 region: CASSEYSGTAEAFF. The CDR3 bases are TGTGCCAGCAGTGAATACTCGGGAACGGCTGAAGCTTTCTTT.

The V and J genes are TRBV7-6 and TRBJ2-1, with a weak D call TRBD2 (6 bases). Deletions cut 5 bases from V and 7 bases from J, with 15 bases between. The CDR3 extends over 14 amino acids. Germline-derived CDR1 and CDR2 are SGHVS and FNYEAQ. The CDR3 DNA follows: TGTGCCAGCAGCGGGCGGGAAGCGTTTAATGAGCAGTTCTTC. Translated: CASSGREAFNEQFF.

In DNA form, the CDR3 reads TGCGCCAGCAGCCAAATCCGGTCCAATCAGCCCCAGCATTTT. It encodes CASSQIRSNQPQHF. The gene calls are TRBV4-1 and TRBJ1-5, with D hard to call. V lost 2 bases and J lost 3, with 8 bases in between. This CDR3 spans 14 amino acids. Germline loops: CDR1 MGHRA, CDR2 YSYEKL.

In regard to this clone: The same CDR3 also results from other DNA sequences found in this sample. The J gene is TRBJ1-3, the V gene TRBV4-3; D is perhaps TRBD1 (6 bases). V gave up 0 bases and J gave up 3 bases, with 9 bases separating them. The CDR3 runs 15 residues. Germline CDR1 reads LGHNA; CDR2 reads YSLEER. The CDR3 sequence is CASSQDRGYGNTIYF. Written as DNA, the CDR3 is TGCGCCAGCAGCCAAGACAGGGGTTATGGAAACACCATATATTTT.

The gene calls are TRBV14 and TRBJ1-1; 7 bases align to TRBD1. V was pared by 5 bases and J by 0 bases, with 12 bases of the junction left unmatched. The CDR3 is made up of 17 amino acids. Germline CDR1 SGHDN, CDR2 FVKESK. The chain's CDR3 is CASSSNRGLKMNTEAFF. Written as DNA, the CDR3 is TGTGCCAGCAGCTCCAACAGGGGTCTTAAAATGAACACTGAAGCTTTCTTT. The whole variable domain, remainder taken from reference TRBV14 and TRBJ1-1, is EAGVTQFPSHSVIEKGQTVTLRCDPISGHDNLYWYRRVMGKEIKFLLHFVKESKQDESGMPNNRFLAERTGGTYSTLKVQPAELEDSGVYFCASSSNRGLKMNTEAFFGQGTRLTVV.

This chain joins TRBV13 and TRBJ1-1; 7 positions agree with TRBD1. V shed 1 base and J 3 bases; nucleotides not matched to a gene: 5. Germline V gene data show CDR1 as PRHDT and CDR2 as FYEKMQ (reference sequence). The CDR3 totals 15 residues. Here the CDR3 reads CASSLASGQYTEAFF. The CDR3 DNA reads as TGTGCCAGCAGCTTAGCCTCGGGACAGTACACTGAAGCTTTCTTT.

As concerns this clone: The sample has other DNA sequences that encode this CDR3 too. The V call is TRBV7-5, the J call TRBJ1-6; TRBD1, the D gene given by the table, was not confirmed from the DNA. TRBV7-5 counts as a pseudogene. The CDR3 spans 15 residues. CDR3 coding DNA: TGTGTCAGAAGCACGCGACAGGGTGAAAATTCCCCCCTCCACTTT. It yields the protein CVRSTRQGENSPLHF.

The chain links TRBV28 to TRBJ1-1, with a possible D match to TRBD1 (6 bases). V lost 6 bases and J lost 4, with 15 bases in between. Germline CDR1 reads MDHEN; CDR2 reads SYDVKM. The CDR3 runs 14 residues. This chain's CDR3 is CASRNTGSGTEAFF. The CDR3 DNA reads TGTGCCAGCAGAAACACAGGGTCGGGCACTGAAGCTTTCTTT. Based on the CDR3 plus reference TRBV28 and TRBJ1-1, the full variable domain is DVKVTQSSRYLVKRTGEKVFLECVQDMDHENMFWYRQDPGLGLRLIYFSYDVKMKEKGDIPEGYSVSREKKERFSLILESASTNQTSMYLCASRNTGSGTEAFFGQGTRLTVV.

V is TRBV9 and J is TRBJ1-4, with 7 bases matching TRBD1. Germline V gene data show CDR1 as SGDLS and CDR2 as YYNGEE. The ends lost 3 bases at V and 8 bases at J; junction bases unmatched: 10. There are 15 residues in the CDR3. CDR3 nucleotides: TGTGCCAGCAGCGATGGAGGACAGGTTAGGGAAAAACTGTTTTTT. Translating it yields CASSDGGQVREKLFF.

The CDR3 loop is CAISAPGLQETQYF. Written as DNA, the CDR3 is TGTGCCATCAGTGCTCCGGGGTTACAAGAGACCCAGTACTTC. J is TRBJ2-5 and V is TRBV10-3; D possibly corresponds to TRBD2 (5 bases). Germline CDR1 and CDR2: ENHRY and SYGVKD. The CDR3 sequence is 14 residues long. Trimming cost V 4 bases and J 2 bases, with 11 bases left between them.

The chain has TRBV13 and TRBJ1-3; D uncertain. V lost 4 bases, J lost 0 bases, and 10 bases lay in between. The CDR3 has 15 residues. CDR1 and CDR2 from the germline V gene are PRHDT and FYEKMQ (reference sequence). CDR3 sequence: CASSWSINSGNTIYF. CDR3 nucleotides: TGTGCCAGCAGCTGGAGCATAAACTCTGGAAACACCATATATTTT.

The chain is built from TRBV19 and TRBJ1-2; D uncertain. Trimming shortened V by 9 bases and J by 6 bases, and 32 bases separated the two germline ends. Germline assignment: CDR1 LNHDA and CDR2 SQIVND (reference sequence). This CDR3 has 18 residues. DNA of the CDR3: TGTGCCAGCTCCCTGGGAACTAGATCGGGTCCTCCCGAGAATGGCTACACCTTC. It specifies CASSLGTRSGPPENGYTF.

V gene TRBV9 combines with J gene TRBJ2-3; the match to TRBD2 covers 9 bases. V was clipped by 0 bases and J by 2 bases; unmatched bases: 4. The CDR3 covers 16 residues. Germline V CDR1 and CDR2: SGDLS, YYNGEE. The CDR3 DNA is TGTGCCAGCAGCGTAGCTAGCGGGACCCCCACAGATACGCAGTATTTT. It translates to CASSVASGTPTDTQYF.

The V gene is TRBV5-6, the J gene TRBJ2-7; TRBD2 aligns across 9 bases. Looked up from germline, CDR1 is SGHDT and CDR2 is YYEEEE. CDR3 length: 15 residues. J gave up 1 base and V 4 bases, and 6 bases lay outside the gene matches. The CDR3 spells CASSPIAGESYEQYF. DNA of the CDR3: TGTGCCAGCAGCCCAATAGCGGGGGAGTCCTACGAGCAGTACTTC. The full variable domain, rest sourced from reference TRBV5-6 and TRBJ2-7, is DAGVTQSPTHLIKTRGQQVTLRCSPKSGHDTVSWYQQALGQGPQFIFQYYEEEERQRGNFPDRFSGHQFPNYSSELNVNALLLGDSALYLCASSPIAGESYEQYFGPGTRLTVT.

V usage is TRBV13 and J usage is TRBJ2-7; no reliable D call. CDR3 size: 13 residues. Germline CDR1 reads PRHDT; CDR2 reads FYEKMQ (reference sequence). Trimming stripped 5 bases from V and 4 bases from J, with 12 bases between. The CDR3 DNA is TGTGCCAGCAGCCCCTTCGACAATTACGAGCAGTACTTC. Translated: CASSPFDNYEQYF.

The rearrangement joins TRBV19 to TRBJ2-5, with no clear D. The J call is in doubt because the DNA end fits TRBJ2-7 better. From germline, CDR1 is LNHDA and CDR2 SQIVND (reference sequence). This CDR3 has 15 residues. CDR3 loop: CASSLLAEMGYEQYF. In DNA form, the CDR3 reads TGTGCCAGTAGTCTATTGGCAGAAATGGGCTACGAGCAGTACTTC.

This chain links TRBV19 with TRBJ1-5, with D maybe TRBD1 (6 bases). Looked up from germline, CDR1 is LNHDA and CDR2 is SQIVND (reference sequence). CDR3 length equals 16 residues. The V gene lost 3 bases and the J gene lost 0 bases, with 12 bases spanning the gap. As DNA, the CDR3 is TGTGCCAGTAGTATCACCGGGACAAATAGCAATCAGCCCCAGCATTTT. Translating gives CASSITGTNSNQPQHF.

The chain uses TRBV9 and TRBJ1-3; tentatively, D is TRBD1 (6 bases). V dropped 3 bases and J dropped 4 bases, with 14 bases sitting between them. The CDR3 loop spans 15 amino acids. Per the germline V gene, CDR1 is SGDLS and CDR2 is YYNGEE. The CDR3 spells CASSATQGSGNTIYF. The CDR3 coding sequence is TGTGCCAGCAGCGCGACACAGGGTTCGGGAAACACCATATATTTT.

This chain uses TRBV5-1 with TRBJ2-1; tentatively, D is TRBD2 (5 bases). V shed 1 base and J shed 8 bases, with 19 bases lying between them. The CDR3 has 16 amino acids. Germline V CDR1 and CDR2: SGHRS, YFSETQ. CDR3 nucleotides: TGCGCCAGCAGCTTGTATACGGGATGGGTGGTGGATGAGCAGTTCTTC. Translated, it gives CASSLYTGWVVDEQFF.